These 31 T cell receptor beta chains were all obtained from the same sample, sequenced in a study of blood T cell repertoires in COVID-19. This table comes from immunoSEQ multiplex PCR, and its TCRdb copy is limited to in-frame clones, with some not included. Among 200,000 to 250,000 clones, around 83% were seen once, and the ten largest hold 9.5% to 13%. The sample consisted of peripheral blood. The receptors originated from a woman in her fifties or sixties with COVID-19, enrolled during active disease.

The chain carries TRBV7-2 and TRBJ1-1; D is possibly TRBD1 (6 bases). CDR3 length: 16 residues. Trimming removed 5 bases from V and 4 bases from J, with 20 bases in between. Germline V gene data show CDR1 as SGHTA and CDR2 as FQGNSA. The CDR3 loop is CASSPHTGLWGTEAFF. The CDR3 DNA is TGTGCCAGCAGCCCGCATACAGGGCTCTGGGGCACTGAAGCTTTCTTT.

This clone was seen only once. The V call is TRBV5-1, the J call TRBJ2-2, with TRBD1 matching over 9 bases. The CDR3 has 17 residues. V was clipped by 0 bases and J by 7 bases; unmatched bases: 10. CDR1 is SGHRS and CDR2 is YFSETQ in the germline V gene. CDR3 bases: TGCGCCAGCAGCTTGGCAGGGACAGGGCCTTTCGTCGGGGAGCTGTTTTTT. Its translation is CASSLAGTGPFVGELFF.

V usage is TRBV10-2 and J usage is TRBJ2-2; 7 bases line up with TRBD1. From germline, CDR1 is WSHSY and CDR2 SAAADI. Unmatched junction bases numbered 6, after V lost 3 bases and J lost 5 bases. The CDR3 consists of 15 residues. As DNA, the CDR3 is TGCGCCAGCAGTGAACGACAGGGTGGGACCGGGGAGCTGTTTTTT. Translating it yields CASSERQGGTGELFF.

This clone was counted once. This chain joins TRBV6-5 and TRBJ1-6, with D tentatively TRBD1 (6 bases). V lost 5 bases to trimming and J lost 8 bases, with 16 bases between them. Per germline, CDR1 MNHEY and CDR2 SVGAGI. CDR3 length equals 15 residues. CDR3 sequence: CASSTEGDRYSPLHF. The CDR3 DNA is TGTGCCAGCAGTACCGAGGGGGACCGGTATTCACCCCTCCACTTT.

The CDR3 sequence: CASSLAAGGGNEQFF. Written as DNA, the CDR3 is TGTGCCAGCAGTTTGGCGGCAGGGGGAGGCAATGAGCAGTTCTTC. V gene TRBV27 combines with J gene TRBJ2-1; D is possibly TRBD1 (7 bases). The CDR3 spans 15 residues. V was clipped by 3 bases and J by 6 bases, with 15 bases between them. Per the germline V gene, CDR1 is MNHEY and CDR2 is SMNVEV (reference sequence).

This rearrangement joins TRBV28 to TRBJ1-2; D perhaps matches TRBD1 (5 bases). The CDR3 is 16 amino acids. V was shortened by 1 base and J by 3 bases, with 15 bases between the two germline ends. Germline CDR1 and CDR2: MDHEN and SYDVKM. The CDR3 is CASSLLAIPGDYGYTF. The CDR3 bases are TGTGCCAGCAGTTTATTGGCCATACCGGGGGACTATGGCTACACCTTC.

The rearrangement links TRBV7-8 to TRBJ1-2, with TRBD1 matching over 9 bases. Trimming took 4 bases from V and 0 from J; bases not matched to a gene: 9. The CDR3 contains 17 residues. In germline, CDR1 is SGHVS, CDR2 FQNEAQ. The CDR3 protein is CASSSPPTGGANYGYTF. In DNA form, the CDR3 reads TGTGCCAGCAGCTCCCCCCCAACAGGGGGCGCTAACTATGGCTACACCTTC. Supplemented by reference TRBV7-8 and TRBJ1-2, the full variable domain reads GAGVSQSPRYKVAKRGQDVALRCDPISGHVSLFWYQQALGQGPEFLTYFQNEAQLDKSGLPSDRFFAERPEGSVSTLKIQRTQQEDSAVYLCASSSPPTGGANYGYTFGSGTRLTVV.

This sequence joins TRBV6-5 and TRBJ1-6, with 8 positions matching TRBD1. The length of the CDR3 is 15 residues. CDR1 is MNHEY, CDR2 SVGAGI, per germline. J was trimmed by 10 bases and V by 2 bases; bases with no gene match: 7. Here the CDR3 DNA reads TGTGCCAGCAGTTACGATTGGGCAGGGGGCTCACCCCTCCACTTT. This codes for CASSYDWAGGSPLHF.

This clone was seen repeatedly, ten times or more. The J gene is TRBJ1-2, the V gene TRBV7-9; 8 bases match TRBD1. Germline loops: CDR1 SEHNR, CDR2 FQNEAQ (reference sequence). The CDR3 has 14 amino acids. V gave up 4 bases and J gave up 6 bases; unmatched junction bases: 7. In DNA form, the CDR3 reads TGTGCCAGCAGCTACTCCGGGACAGGACATGGCTACACCTTC. Its protein product is CASSYSGTGHGYTF.

The chain recombines TRBV28 with TRBJ1-5; 10 bases match TRBD1. Looked up from germline, CDR1 is MDHEN and CDR2 is SYDVKM. V gave up 3 bases and J gave up 0 bases; unmatched junction bases: 2. This CDR3 comprises 16 residues. The CDR3 reads CASSLWTGGSNQPQHF. The CDR3 DNA reads as TGTGCCAGCAGTTTGTGGACAGGGGGTAGCAATCAGCCCCAGCATTTT.

J is TRBJ1-1 and V is TRBV9; D may be TRBD1 (5 bases). The CDR3 has 12 residues. Germline-derived CDR1 and CDR2 are SGDLS and YYNGEE. Trimming took off 5 bases at V and 4 bases at J, with 9 bases between the two ends. Here the CDR3 DNA reads TGTGCCAGCAGAGGGGTCGGCACTGAAGCTTTCTTT. This sequence encodes CASRGVGTEAFF.

Ten or more counts support this clone. This CDR3 is also generated by other DNA sequences in the sample. The gene calls are TRBV12-5 and TRBJ1-1, with no clear D. V lost 2 bases and J 2 bases, leaving 6 bases between the germline ends. The length of the CDR3 is 13 residues. Germline V CDR1 and CDR2: LGHNT, FRNRAP. The CDR3 is CASGLSGNTEAFF. For the CDR3, the DNA is TGTGCTAGTGGTTTGTCAGGAAACACTGAAGCTTTCTTT.

The chain links TRBV7-8 to TRBJ1-4; 9 bases fit TRBD1. With V trimmed by 6 bases and J by 7 bases, 12 bases remained unmatched. The CDR3 has 16 residues. The germline V gene encodes CDR1 SGHVS and CDR2 FQNEAQ. CDR3 region: CASSYETGTGLEKLFF. The DNA of the CDR3 is TGTGCCAGCAGTTACGAGACCGGGACAGGGCTTGAAAAACTGTTTTTT.

V gene TRBV30 combines with J gene TRBJ2-2; D perhaps matches TRBD1 (6 bases). This CDR3 spans 15 amino acids. V shed 3 bases and J shed 0 bases, with 11 bases lying between them. The germline V gene encodes CDR1 GTSNPN and CDR2 SVGIG (reference sequence). CDR3 loop: CAWRGQSSNTGELFF. CDR3 in DNA: TGTGCCTGGAGAGGACAGTCATCGAACACCGGGGAGCTGTTTTTT.

This chain joins TRBV5-1 and TRBJ2-2; no reliable D call. Germline V gene lookup returns CDR1 SGHRS and CDR2 YFSETQ. Trimming stripped 3 bases from V and 4 bases from J, with 4 bases between. The CDR3 has 12 residues. Here the CDR3 reads CASSSFTGELFF. CDR3 nucleotide sequence: TGCGCCAGCAGCTCATTCACCGGGGAGCTGTTTTTT. Looking up the rest from reference TRBV5-1 and TRBJ2-2 gives the full variable domain: KAGVTQTPRYLIKTRGQQVTLSCSPISGHRSVSWYQQTPGQGLQFLFEYFSETQRNKGNFPGRFSGRQFSNSRSEMNVSTLELGDSALYLCASSSFTGELFFGEGSRLTVL.

The chain is built from TRBV18 and TRBJ1-2; D unresolved. Trimming pared 3 bases from V and 5 bases from J, leaving 13 bases between. The CDR3 loop spans 14 amino acids. CDR1 is KGHSH and CDR2 is LQKENI in the germline V gene. The CDR3 nucleotides are TGTGCCAGCTCACCGAGCGAGGGCCTTTATGGCTACACCTTC. Translating gives CASSPSEGLYGYTF.

V is TRBV6-1 and J is TRBJ1-6; D is uncertain. The germline gives CDR1 MNHNS, CDR2 SASEGT. Between the trimmed V and J ends, which lost 2 bases and 6 bases, there was a span of 8 bases. The CDR3 extends over 14 amino acids. The CDR3 coding sequence is TGTGCCAGCAGTGAACTGTCCCTTAATTCACCCCTCCACTTT. Its translation is CASSELSLNSPLHF.

V is TRBV7-2 and J is TRBJ1-2; weak D call: TRBD1 (6 bases). V dropped 5 bases and J dropped 7 bases, with 14 bases sitting between them. The CDR3 has 13 amino acids. CDR1 is SGHTA, CDR2 FQGNSA, per germline. CDR3 loop: CASSEVGAGGYTF. The DNA of the CDR3 is TGTGCCAGCAGCGAGGTGGGGGCAGGTGGCTACACCTTC.

V usage is TRBV10-3 and J usage is TRBJ1-2, with a weak D call TRBD1 (6 bases). Germline CDR1 reads ENHRY; CDR2 reads SYGVKD. This CDR3 has 15 amino acids. V was cut by 3 bases and J by 4 bases, with 15 bases left in between. CDR3 DNA: TGTGCCATCAGTGAAGGAACCCAGGGGCCCTATGGCTACACCTTC. This translates into CAISEGTQGPYGYTF.

This clone was counted once. The gene calls are TRBV19 and TRBJ1-2; TRBD1 matches at 9 bases. From germline, CDR1 is LNHDA and CDR2 SQIVND (reference sequence). Trimming removed 7 bases from V and 2 bases from J; junction bases left unmatched: 5. The length of the CDR3 is 14 residues. CDR3 sequence: CASTGTGRNYGYTF. The CDR3 nucleotides read TGTGCCAGTACGGGGACAGGGCGCAACTATGGCTACACCTTC.

A single count supports this clone. The chain couples TRBV5-1 to TRBJ1-3, with no clear D. With 4 bases removed from V and 0 bases from J, the gap between germline ends came to 14 bases. Germline-derived CDR1 and CDR2 are SGHRS and YFSETQ. The CDR3 length is 16 residues. The CDR3, as DNA: TGCGCCAGCAGCAGGTTTTCAGGAAGCTCTGGAAACACCATATATTTT. It yields the protein CASSRFSGSSGNTIYF.

The chain combines TRBV5-5 with TRBJ2-7, with TRBD1 as a possible D gene (5 bases). Trimming cost V 2 bases and J 0 bases, with 9 bases left between them. Germline V gene sequence: CDR1 SGHKS, CDR2 YYEKEE (reference sequence). This CDR3 contains 14 residues. The CDR3 bases are TGTGCCAGCAGCTTAGGGGTCGACTCCTACGAGCAGTACTTC. Its translation is CASSLGVDSYEQYF. Full variable domain (missing parts from reference TRBV5-5 and TRBJ2-7): DAGVTQSPTHLIKTRGQQVTLRCSPISGHKSVSWYQQVLGQGPQFIFQYYEKEERGRGNFPDRFSARQFPNYSSELNVNALLLGDSALYLCASSLGVDSYEQYFGPGTRLTVT.

The chain joins TRBV18 to TRBJ2-2; 7 bases map to TRBD1. This CDR3 has 15 residues. Per germline, CDR1 KGHSH and CDR2 LQKENI. Losses at the gene ends were 6 bases for V and 1 base for J; bases not matched to a gene: 5. The CDR3 spells CASSTGQVNTGELFF. The CDR3 bases are TGTGCCAGCTCTACAGGACAGGTGAACACCGGGGAGCTGTTTTTT.

This rearrangement joins TRBV30 to TRBJ1-3; TRBD1 aligns across 12 bases. The J segment lost 0 bases and the V segment lost 3 bases, leaving 9 bases of the junction unmatched. The CDR3 length is 18 residues. CDR1 and CDR2 from the germline V gene are GTSNPN and SVGIG (reference sequence). The CDR3 DNA reads TGTGCCTGGAGGGCTGGGACAGGGGGCTCGAGCTCTGGAAACACCATATATTTT. Amino acids: CAWRAGTGGSSSGNTIYF. Drawing the rest from reference TRBV30 and TRBJ1-3, the complete variable domain is SQTIHQWPATLVQPVGSPLSLECTVEGTSNPNLYWYRQAAGRGLQLLFYSVGIGQISSEVPQNLSASRPQDRQFILSSKKLLLSDSGFYLCAWRAGTGGSSSGNTIYFGEGSWLTVV.

The chain is built from TRBV3-1 (or the pseudogene TRBV3-2) and TRBJ2-2, with 9 nucleotides matching TRBD1. V was pared by 6 bases and J by 2 bases, with 25 bases of the junction left unmatched. Germline CDR1 and CDR2: LGHDT and YNNKEL (reference sequence). This CDR3 region has 22 residues. In DNA form, the CDR3 reads TGTGCCAGCAGTCCAAGGGACAGGGTAAATTTTCCGACCCACCCAAACACCGGGGAGCTGTTTTTT. Amino acid sequence: CASSPRDRVNFPTHPNTGELFF.

The V and J genes are TRBV5-5 and TRBJ2-5; 13 nucleotides align to TRBD2. The length of the CDR3 is 16 residues. Per the germline V gene, CDR1 is SGHKS and CDR2 is YYEKEE (reference sequence). V was clipped by 3 bases and J by 2 bases; unmatched bases: 4. In nucleotides, the CDR3 is TGTGCCAGCAGCTCGGGACTAGCGGGGCATCAAGAGACCCAGTACTTC. This gives the protein CASSSGLAGHQETQYF.

In this sample, this clone turned up many times. The rearrangement links TRBV27 to TRBJ2-1, with TRBD2 identical over 9 bases. CDR3 size: 16 residues. The junction had 8 bases not matched to a gene; V was cut back by 2 bases and J by 6 bases. Germline V gives CDR1 MNHEY, CDR2 SMNVEV (reference sequence). The CDR3 sequence is CASSLPTSGLGNEQFF. In nucleotides, the CDR3 is TGTGCCAGCAGTTTACCGACTAGCGGCCTAGGCAATGAGCAGTTCTTC.

The chain carries TRBV13 and TRBJ2-7, with 8 bases aligning to TRBD1. There are 15 residues in the CDR3. The V gene end was trimmed by 2 bases and the J gene end by 3 bases; junction bases not matched to a gene: 6. Germline V gene sequence: CDR1 PRHDT, CDR2 FYEKMQ (reference sequence). Here the CDR3 reads CASSLYGTGVYEQYF. In DNA, the CDR3 is TGTGCCAGCAGCTTATATGGGACAGGTGTCTACGAGCAGTACTTC.

The rearrangement uses TRBV13 and TRBJ2-2, with 8 positions matching TRBD1. V lost 1 base and J lost 5; bases outside the gene matches: 3. CDR1 PRHDT and CDR2 FYEKMQ come from the germline V gene (reference sequence). This CDR3 comprises 15 residues. This CDR3 reads CASSLARGPTGELFF. CDR3 nucleotides: TGTGCCAGCAGCTTAGCCAGGGGGCCAACCGGGGAGCTGTTTTTT.

This sequence joins TRBV12-3 or TRBV12-4 and TRBJ1-2; D not resolved. The CDR3 runs to 13 residues. V was pared by 2 bases and J by 1 base, with 5 bases between. The CDR3 bases are TGTGCCAGCAGTTTATCCCTTAACTATGGCTACACCTTC. Translating it yields CASSLSLNYGYTF.

The rearrangement joins TRBV6-6 to TRBJ2-6; 8 bases line up with TRBD1. The CDR3 is 17 residues long. The germline gives CDR1 MNHNY, CDR2 SVGAGI (reference sequence). Trimming cost V 5 bases and J 4 bases; bases outside gene matches: 10. CDR3 nucleotides: TGTGCCAGCAGTCCGACAGGGGTAGCGCGAGGGGCCAACGTCCTGACTTTC. Translation: CASSPTGVARGANVLTF.